This T cell receptor (beta chain) was obtained from a study of T cells in Graves' hyperthyroidism and ophthalmopathy. Study-wide context: Any treatment followed the collection of peripheral blood at initial diagnosis.

Findings and limits, study-wide: Most clonotypes expanded in thyroid above 0.001 were likewise present in blood. Stable hyperthyroidism and ophthalmopathy were separated using 13 V-J signatures.

Using RNA transcripts as the source, TCR beta CDR3 regions were amplified. The primer set for the first-round RT-PCR of the TCR CDR3 was HTBI. One entry per CDR3 protein results from TCRdb running MiXCR on the multiplex PCR reads. The sample has almost 350,000 distinct CDR3 sequences; over 15% are singletons. This clonotype was detected only a few times. Its antigen remains unidentified. The V gene lost 5 bases and the J gene lost 6 bases, with 13 bases spanning the gap. The CDR3 covers 14 residues. This clonotype was obtained from a woman aged 40 to 50 with Graves' ophthalmopathy. The chain carries TRBV12-3 or TRBV12-4 and TRBJ2-2, with D maybe TRBD2 (6 bases). The specimen was blood. Here the CDR3 reads CASSLGGASGELFF. The CDR3 nucleotides read TGTGCCAGCAGTCTGGGGGGAGCCTCCGGGGAGCTGTTTTTT.